This is a list of T cell receptor beta chains from one sample in a study of high-grade serous ovarian cancer treatment subgroups. Some clones are missing from TCRdb's copy, which holds only in-frame ones; the method was immunoSEQ multiplex PCR. The data hold about 7,700 clones, with about two thirds observed a single time. Sequenced: tumor tissue. The origin of the receptors is a human donor with high-grade serous ovarian cancer. The CDR3 runs from the conserved cysteine through the conserved F or W. The order of the fields is clone size, J gene, D gene, V gene, CDR3 DNA, CDR3 protein. D genes are given only for firm matches. Where a row states a size, it is once, few, many or the class of an expanded clone; other rows omit it.

clone size: .; J gene: TRBJ2-5; D gene: .; V gene: TRBV6-6; CDR3 DNA: TGTGCCAGCAGTTTGACCTTGGGGGAGACCCAGTACTTC; CDR3 protein: CASSLTLGETQYF
clone size: once; J gene: TRBJ2-1; D gene: TRBD2; V gene: TRBV4-1; CDR3 DNA: TGCGCCAGCAGCCAAGGCAGACTAGCGTTTGAGCAGTTCTTC; CDR3 protein: CASSQGRLAFEQFF
clone size: .; J gene: TRBJ1-2; D gene: .; V gene: TRBV6-6; CDR3 DNA: TGTGCCAGCAATAAAAATTGGTTGGGGGGCTACACCTTC; CDR3 protein: CASNKNWLGGYTF
clone size: .; J gene: TRBJ1-1; D gene: .; V gene: TRBV29-1; CDR3 DNA: TGCAGCGTTCAACCGGGATCCATGAACACTGAAGCTTTCTTT; CDR3 protein: CSVQPGSMNTEAFF
clone size: .; J gene: TRBJ2-5; D gene: .; V gene: TRBV5-5; CDR3 DNA: TGTGCCAGCAGCTTTACAGCGGAGACCCAGTACTTC; CDR3 protein: CASSFTAETQYF
clone size: once; J gene: TRBJ2-6; D gene: TRBD2; V gene: TRBV27; CDR3 DNA: TGTGCCAGCAGCCCAAGGATCAGCGGGGCTGGGGCCAACGTCCTGACTTTC; CDR3 protein: CASSPRISGAGANVLTF
clone size: once; J gene: TRBJ2-1; D gene: .; V gene: TRBV25-1; CDR3 DNA: TGTGCCAGTATCGCAGACAGGTCTTACAATGAGCAGTTCTTC; CDR3 protein: CASIADRSYNEQFF
clone size: .; J gene: TRBJ1-2; D gene: TRBD1; V gene: TRBV7-2; CDR3 DNA: TGTGCCAGCAGCGTGGCGACAGGGGCAGGGGGCTACACCTTC; CDR3 protein: CASSVATGAGGYTF
clone size: .; J gene: TRBJ2-7; D gene: TRBD2; V gene: TRBV29-1; CDR3 DNA: TGCAGCGCCGTGATGGGGCTAGCGGGATACGAGCAGTACTTC; CDR3 protein: CSAVMGLAGYEQYF
clone size: .; J gene: TRBJ1-4; D gene: .; V gene: TRBV5-1; CDR3 DNA: TGCGCCAGCAGCTTGGCCGCAACAGGTTATGAAAAACTGTTTTTT; CDR3 protein: CASSLAATGYEKLFF
clone size: few; J gene: TRBJ1-1; D gene: .; V gene: TRBV19; CDR3 DNA: TGTGCCAGTCGGACGGGGACGGTTGAAGCTTTCTTT; CDR3 protein: CASRTGTVEAFF
clone size: .; J gene: TRBJ1-4; D gene: .; V gene: TRBV10-3; CDR3 DNA: TGTGCCATCAATGAGTCGCGGGGGACTACCCCTAATGAAAAACTGTTTTTT; CDR3 protein: CAINESRGTTPNEKLFF
clone size: few; J gene: TRBJ2-7; D gene: TRBD1; V gene: TRBV7-2; CDR3 DNA: TGTGCCAGCAGCTTAAGTGGACAGGGGTACGAGCAGTACTTC; CDR3 protein: CASSLSGQGYEQYF
clone size: few; J gene: TRBJ2-1; D gene: .; V gene: TRBV7-8; CDR3 DNA: TGTGCCAGCAGCTTAACCCTAGCTACTAGCAATGAGCAGTTCTTC; CDR3 protein: CASSLTLATSNEQFF
clone size: few; J gene: TRBJ2-7; D gene: .; V gene: TRBV28; CDR3 DNA: TGTGCCAGCGGGCGGACTTTAGGGAGGCAGTACTTC; CDR3 protein: CASGRTLGRQYF
clone size: .; J gene: TRBJ1-1; D gene: .; V gene: TRBV19; CDR3 DNA: TGTGCCAGTAGTATCGGGTCTAATGTATGGGGAGATCTCATCGAAGCTTTCTTT; CDR3 protein: CASSIGSNVWGDLIEAFF
clone size: few; J gene: TRBJ1-2; D gene: TRBD1; V gene: TRBV6-4; CDR3 DNA: TGTGCCAGCAGTGGACAGGGGGGTGGCTACACCTTC; CDR3 protein: CASSGQGGGYTF
clone size: .; J gene: TRBJ2-7; D gene: .; V gene: TRBV5-1; CDR3 DNA: TGCGCCAGCAGCTTGGCGCCAGGGAATTCCTACGAGCAGTACTTC; CDR3 protein: CASSLAPGNSYEQYF
clone size: .; J gene: TRBJ1-5; D gene: .; V gene: TRBV5-1; CDR3 DNA: TGCGCCAGCAGCCCGGACAGCCGCAATCAGCCCCAGCATTTT; CDR3 protein: CASSPDSRNQPQHF
clone size: .; J gene: TRBJ1-2; D gene: TRBD1; V gene: TRBV6-5; CDR3 DNA: TGTGCCAGCAGTTACTGGGACAGTGGGGGCTACACCTTC; CDR3 protein: CASSYWDSGGYTF
clone size: .; J gene: TRBJ2-3; D gene: .; V gene: TRBV14; CDR3 DNA: TGTGCCAGCAGCCGAGACTTACTTAGCACAGATACGCAGTATTTT; CDR3 protein: CASSRDLLSTDTQYF
clone size: medium-sized; J gene: TRBJ1-2; D gene: .; V gene: TRBV4-3; CDR3 DNA: TGCGCCAGCAGCCAAGAGGGAGTAAGTGGCTACACCTTC; CDR3 protein: CASSQEGVSGYTF
clone size: .; J gene: TRBJ1-1; D gene: .; V gene: TRBV10-3; CDR3 DNA: TGTGCCATCAGGCCAGGGTTGAACACTGAAGCTTTCTTT; CDR3 protein: CAIRPGLNTEAFF
clone size: .; J gene: TRBJ2-5; D gene: .; V gene: TRBV28; CDR3 DNA: TGTGCCAGCAGTCTCCCCGCGGAGACCCAGTACTTC; CDR3 protein: CASSLPAETQYF
clone size: .; J gene: TRBJ2-5; D gene: .; V gene: TRBV11-3; CDR3 DNA: TGTGCCAGCAGCCCTAGGACCGGAGAGACCCAGTACTTC; CDR3 protein: CASSPRTGETQYF
clone size: .; J gene: TRBJ2-1; D gene: TRBD2; V gene: TRBV28; CDR3 DNA: TGTGCCAGCAGTTCTTCCGGGACTAGCGCATACAATGAGCAGTTCTTC; CDR3 protein: CASSSSGTSAYNEQFF
clone size: few; J gene: TRBJ2-1; D gene: TRBD2; V gene: TRBV5-5; CDR3 DNA: TGTGCCAGCAGCTTGGCGGGCGGGAGGGCCTACAATGAGCAGTTCTTC; CDR3 protein: CASSLAGGRAYNEQFF
clone size: .; J gene: TRBJ1-3; D gene: .; V gene: TRBV11-3; CDR3 DNA: TGTGCCAGCAGCTTCGCAACCTCTGGAAACACCATATATTTT; CDR3 protein: CASSFATSGNTIYF
clone size: .; J gene: TRBJ2-1; D gene: TRBD2; V gene: TRBV18; CDR3 DNA: TGTGCCAGCTCACTGCGTCCGTCGGGACTAGCGGACTTGGGGAATGAGCAGTTCTTC; CDR3 protein: CASSLRPSGLADLGNEQFF
clone size: .; J gene: TRBJ1-2; D gene: .; V gene: TRBV9; CDR3 DNA: TGTGCCAGCAGCGAATCAGGGTTGAATGGCTACACCTTC; CDR3 protein: CASSESGLNGYTF
clone size: once; J gene: TRBJ2-3; D gene: .; V gene: TRBV6-1; CDR3 DNA: TGTGCCAGCAGTGATCCCCGGGGGCGAGGGACGAATACGCAGTATTTT; CDR3 protein: CASSDPRGRGTNTQYF
clone size: .; J gene: TRBJ1-5; D gene: .; V gene: TRBV15; CDR3 DNA: TGTGCCACCAGCAGAGAGCAGCCCAATCAGCCCCAGCATTTT; CDR3 protein: CATSREQPNQPQHF
clone size: .; J gene: TRBJ2-7; D gene: .; V gene: TRBV5-4; CDR3 DNA: TGTGCCAGCAGCTTGGGAGGCTTCAGGCCGTACGAGCAGTACTTC; CDR3 protein: CASSLGGFRPYEQYF
clone size: .; J gene: TRBJ1-1; D gene: TRBD1; V gene: TRBV5-1; CDR3 DNA: TGCGCCAGCAGGAACGGACAGGGGGAGAACACTGAAGCTTTCTTT; CDR3 protein: CASRNGQGENTEAFF